This T cell receptor (beta chain) was profiled in a study of blood T cells in healthy people across ages. A remark on this clonotype: The antigen is undetermined.

Germline CDR1 and CDR2: DFQATT and SNEGSKA (reference sequence). V shed 1 base and J 8 bases; nucleotides not matched to a gene: 13. The CDR3 covers 15 residues. Study-level points and caveats: Age brought a roughly linear fall in TCR beta diversity measured per million T cells.

Combining a sample-barcoded 5' primer with a J-beta primer mix, a second PCR ran for about 7 to 11 cycles. TCRdb reprocessed the 5' RACE reads via MiXCR and lists one record per CDR3 protein. The sample yields just under 900,000 distinct CDR3 sequences, less than 35% seen once. This receptor was identified in a woman aged 80 or over in good health. Sequenced input: blood. The rearrangement uses TRBV20-1 and TRBJ1-2, with TRBD1 matching 7 bases. Here the CDR3 DNA reads TGCAGTGCTAGAGCCCGGGACAGTCTCATAAGAGGCTACACCTTC. Protein sequence: CSARARDSLIRGYTF.